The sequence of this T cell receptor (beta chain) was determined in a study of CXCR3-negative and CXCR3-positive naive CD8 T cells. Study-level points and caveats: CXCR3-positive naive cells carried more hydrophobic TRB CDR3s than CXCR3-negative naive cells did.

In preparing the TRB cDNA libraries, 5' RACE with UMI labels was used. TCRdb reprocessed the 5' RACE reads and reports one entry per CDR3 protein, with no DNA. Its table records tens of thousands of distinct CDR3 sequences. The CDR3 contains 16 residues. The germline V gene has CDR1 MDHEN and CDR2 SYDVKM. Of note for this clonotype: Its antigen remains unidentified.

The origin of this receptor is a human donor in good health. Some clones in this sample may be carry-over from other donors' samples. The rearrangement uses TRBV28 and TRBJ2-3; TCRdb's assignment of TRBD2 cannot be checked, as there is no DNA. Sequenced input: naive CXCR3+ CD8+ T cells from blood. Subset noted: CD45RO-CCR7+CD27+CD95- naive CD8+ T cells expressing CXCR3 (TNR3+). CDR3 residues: CASSLLLAGGTDTQYF.